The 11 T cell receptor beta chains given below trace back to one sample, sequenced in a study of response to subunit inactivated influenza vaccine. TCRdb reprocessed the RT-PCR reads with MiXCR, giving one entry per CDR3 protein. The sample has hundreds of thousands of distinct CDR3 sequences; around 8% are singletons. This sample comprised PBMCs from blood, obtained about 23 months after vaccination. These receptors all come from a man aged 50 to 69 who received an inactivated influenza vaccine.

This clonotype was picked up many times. The CDR3 sequence is CATSDSGTGKNYNEQFF. CDR3 DNA sequence: TGTGCCACCAGTGATTCCGGGACAGGGAAGAACTACAATGAGCAGTTCTTC. The chain uses TRBV24-1 and TRBJ2-1; TRBD1 matches 9 bases. The CDR3 spans 17 residues. V gave up 2 bases and J gave up 3 bases; unmatched junction bases: 7. From germline, CDR1 is KGHDR and CDR2 SFDVKD.

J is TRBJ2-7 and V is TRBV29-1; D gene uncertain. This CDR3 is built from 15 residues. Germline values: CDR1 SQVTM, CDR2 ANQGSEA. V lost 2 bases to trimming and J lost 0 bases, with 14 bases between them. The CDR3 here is CSVEKAAASSYEQYF. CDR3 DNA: TGCAGCGTTGAAAAGGCTGCAGCAAGCTCCTACGAGCAGTACTTC.

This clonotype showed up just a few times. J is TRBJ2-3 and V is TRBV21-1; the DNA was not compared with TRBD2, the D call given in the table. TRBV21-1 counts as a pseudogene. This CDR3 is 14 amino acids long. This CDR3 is CASSPRGLADTQYF. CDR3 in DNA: TGTGCCAGCAGCCCGCGGGGTCTGGCAGATACGCAGTATTTT.

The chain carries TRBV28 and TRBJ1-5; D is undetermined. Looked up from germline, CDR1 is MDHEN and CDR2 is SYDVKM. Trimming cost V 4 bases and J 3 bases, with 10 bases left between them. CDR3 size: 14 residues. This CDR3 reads CASSWSQPNQPQHF. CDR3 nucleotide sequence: TGTGCCAGCAGTTGGAGCCAGCCCAATCAGCCCCAGCATTTT.

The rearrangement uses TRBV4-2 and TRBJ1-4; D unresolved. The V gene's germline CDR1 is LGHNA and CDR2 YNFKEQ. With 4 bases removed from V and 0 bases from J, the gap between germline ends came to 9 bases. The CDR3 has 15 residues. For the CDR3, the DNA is TGTGCCAGCAGCCCATCAGTGACAACTAATGAAAAACTGTTTTTT. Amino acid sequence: CASSPSVTTNEKLFF.

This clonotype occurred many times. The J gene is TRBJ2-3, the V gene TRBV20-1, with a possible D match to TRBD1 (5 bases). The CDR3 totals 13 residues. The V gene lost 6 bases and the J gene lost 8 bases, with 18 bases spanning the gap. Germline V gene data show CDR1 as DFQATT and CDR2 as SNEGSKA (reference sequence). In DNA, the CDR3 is TGCAGTGCCAATCCCACAGGTTTTGGTACGCAGTATTTT. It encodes CSANPTGFGTQYF.

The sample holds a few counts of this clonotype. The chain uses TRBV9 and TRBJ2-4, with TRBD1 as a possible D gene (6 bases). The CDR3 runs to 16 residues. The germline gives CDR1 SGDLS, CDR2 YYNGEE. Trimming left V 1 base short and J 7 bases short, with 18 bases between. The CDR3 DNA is TGTGCCAGCAGCGTAAGTCCAGGGGCCGGGGATAACATTCAGTACTTC. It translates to CASSVSPGAGDNIQYF.

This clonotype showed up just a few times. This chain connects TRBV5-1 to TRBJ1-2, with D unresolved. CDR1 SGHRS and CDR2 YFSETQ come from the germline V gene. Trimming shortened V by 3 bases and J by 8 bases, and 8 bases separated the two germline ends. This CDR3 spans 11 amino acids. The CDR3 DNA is TGCGCCAGCAGCTCTGGCCAAGGCTACACCTTC. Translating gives CASSSGQGYTF.

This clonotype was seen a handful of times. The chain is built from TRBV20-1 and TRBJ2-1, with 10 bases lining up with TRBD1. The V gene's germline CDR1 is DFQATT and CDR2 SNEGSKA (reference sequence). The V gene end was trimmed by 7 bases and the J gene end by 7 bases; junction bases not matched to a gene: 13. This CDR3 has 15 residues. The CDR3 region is CSVPPAGTGVNEQFF. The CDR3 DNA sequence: TGCAGTGTCCCACCCGCCGGGACAGGGGTAAATGAGCAGTTCTTC.

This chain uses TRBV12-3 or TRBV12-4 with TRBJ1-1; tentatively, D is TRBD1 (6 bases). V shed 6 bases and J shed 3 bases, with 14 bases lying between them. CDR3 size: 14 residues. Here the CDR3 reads CASSPVNRDTEAFF. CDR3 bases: TGTGCCAGCAGCCCCGTAAACAGGGACACTGAAGCTTTCTTT.

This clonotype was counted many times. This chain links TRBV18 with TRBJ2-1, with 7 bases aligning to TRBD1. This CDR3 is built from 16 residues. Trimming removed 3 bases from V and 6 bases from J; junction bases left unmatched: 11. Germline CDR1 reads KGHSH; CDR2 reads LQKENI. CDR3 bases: TGTGCCAGCTCACCTCCGGGGACAGTTCCTACCAATGAGCAGTTCTTC. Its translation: CASSPPGTVPTNEQFF. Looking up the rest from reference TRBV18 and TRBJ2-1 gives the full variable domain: NAGVMQNPRHLVRRRGQEARLRCSPMKGHSHVYWYRQLPEEGLKFMVYLQKENIIDESGMPKERFSAEFPKEGPSILRIQQVVRGDSAAYFCASSPPGTVPTNEQFFGPGTRLTVL.